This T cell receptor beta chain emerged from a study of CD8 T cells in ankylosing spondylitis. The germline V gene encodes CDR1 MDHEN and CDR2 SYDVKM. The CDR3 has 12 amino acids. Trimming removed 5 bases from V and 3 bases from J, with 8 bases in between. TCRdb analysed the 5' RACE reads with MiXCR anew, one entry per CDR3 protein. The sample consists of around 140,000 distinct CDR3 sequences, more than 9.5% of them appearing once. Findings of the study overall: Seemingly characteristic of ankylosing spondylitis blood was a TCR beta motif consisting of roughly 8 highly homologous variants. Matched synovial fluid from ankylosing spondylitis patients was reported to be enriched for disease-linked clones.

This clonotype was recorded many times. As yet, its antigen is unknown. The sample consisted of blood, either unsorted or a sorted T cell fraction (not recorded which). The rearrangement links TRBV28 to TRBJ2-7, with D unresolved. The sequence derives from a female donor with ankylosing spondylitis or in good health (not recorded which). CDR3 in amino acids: CASSSVIYEQYF. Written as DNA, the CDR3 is TGTGCCAGCAGTAGTGTCATCTACGAGCAGTACTTC. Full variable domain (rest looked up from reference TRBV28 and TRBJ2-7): DVKVTQSSRYLVKRTGEKVFLECVQDMDHENMFWYRQDPGLGLRLIYFSYDVKMKEKGDIPEGYSVSREKKERFSLILESASTNQTSMYLCASSSVIYEQYFGPGTRLTVT.